The 31 T cell receptor beta chains given below trace back to one sample, sequenced in a study of blood T cell repertoires in COVID-19. The table came from immunoSEQ multiplex PCR; TCRdb's copy has only in-frame clones and leaves some out. The table has about 440,000 clones, about 90% seen once. Sequenced input: PBMCs or T cells enriched from blood (not recorded which). These receptors all stem from a woman under 30 with acute COVID-19.

The chain joins TRBV20-1 to TRBJ2-3, with 8 bases fitting TRBD1. Trimming removed 7 bases from V and 4 bases from J; junction bases left unmatched: 1. The CDR3 runs 11 residues. Germline lookup yields CDR1 DFQATT and CDR2 SNEGSKA (reference sequence). DNA for the CDR3: TGCAGTGGACAGGGGCCAGATACGCAGTATTTT. Protein: CSGQGPDTQYF.

The chain carries TRBV3-1 (or the pseudogene TRBV3-2) and TRBJ1-4, with 7 bases matching TRBD1. Losses at the gene ends were 7 bases for V and 8 bases for J; bases not matched to a gene: 13. CDR1 LGHDT and CDR2 YNNKEL come from the germline V gene (reference sequence). CDR3 length: 15 amino acids. CDR3 bases: TGTGCCAGCATTAACAAAACAGGGGTCGGAGAAAAACTGTTTTTT. Translating it yields CASINKTGVGEKLFF.

This clone was counted only a few times. The chain carries TRBV5-3 and TRBJ1-4; D might be TRBD1 (5 bases). TRBV5-3 has ORF status, its function being uncertain. Trimming took off 4 bases at V and 8 bases at J, with 15 bases between the two ends. The length of the CDR3 is 14 residues. The CDR3 is CARSLVRGGEKLFF. CDR3 coding DNA: TGTGCCAGAAGCCTCGTGAGGGGAGGGGAAAAACTGTTTTTT.

The V and J genes are TRBV4-1 and TRBJ1-5; perhaps TRBD1 as D (5 bases). The V end lost 4 bases, the J end lost 4 bases, and 17 bases lay between the germline ends. Germline CDR1 is MGHRA and CDR2 is YSYEKL. This CDR3 comprises 16 residues. The CDR3 DNA sequence: TGCGCCAGCAGCCGCGGGACGGCCCTTTCTAATCAGCCCCAGCATTTT. Amino acids: CASSRGTALSNQPQHF.

This chain links TRBV12-3 or TRBV12-4 with TRBJ2-5, with D possibly TRBD2 on 6 matching bases. With 3 bases removed from V and 5 bases from J, the gap between germline ends came to 10 bases. The CDR3 is made up of 13 amino acids. The CDR3 region has the DNA TGTGCCAGCAGTTTTGGAGGGATTGAGACCCAGTACTTC. It translates to CASSFGGIETQYF.

The genes are TRBV10-3 and TRBJ2-7, with D tentatively TRBD1 (6 bases). Trimming removed 6 bases from V and 2 bases from J, with 11 bases in between. Germline lookup yields CDR1 ENHRY and CDR2 SYGVKD. CDR3 size: 13 residues. The CDR3 bases are TGTGCCATCAGGAGGGACACTGCCTACGAGCAGTACTTC. It is translated as CAIRRDTAYEQYF.

The genes are TRBV5-4 and TRBJ2-7; possible D gene TRBD1, 6 bases. The CDR3 covers 15 residues. Germline assignment: CDR1 SGHNT and CDR2 YYREEE (reference sequence). V shed 0 bases and J shed 4 bases, with 14 bases lying between them. CDR3 sequence (DNA): TGTGCCAGCAGCTTGGCTCTGGGGGCTGATTACGAGCAGTACTTC. Protein: CASSLALGADYEQYF.

Only a few counts were recorded for this clone. The chain carries TRBV12-3 or TRBV12-4 and TRBJ1-2, with TRBD1 identical over 7 bases. This CDR3 is built from 13 residues. Trimming cost V 4 bases and J 8 bases; bases outside gene matches: 7. The CDR3 nucleotides read TGTGCCAGCAGTTCGTTAGGGGGCGAGGGCTACACCTTC. Its translation is CASSSLGGEGYTF.

This clone showed up just once. CDR3: CASSKTGSVTAEYNSPLHF. In nucleotides, the CDR3 is TGTGCCAGCAGCAAAACGGGGTCGGTAACAGCAGAATATAATTCACCCCTCCACTTT. The chain joins TRBV7-6 to TRBJ1-6; D gene uncertain. Germline lookup yields CDR1 SGHVS and CDR2 FNYEAQ. V shed 5 bases and J shed 4 bases, with 24 bases lying between them. The CDR3 totals 19 residues.

This clone showed up just a few times. V and J are TRBV9 and TRBJ1-1, with TRBD1 as a possible D gene (6 bases). CDR3 length: 16 residues. Germline CDR1 and CDR2: SGDLS and YYNGEE. V was pared by 4 bases and J by 1 base, with 17 bases between. CDR3 residues: CASSPIRGRTNTEAFF. The CDR3 DNA reads TGTGCCAGCAGCCCCATCAGGGGCCGCACGAACACTGAAGCTTTCTTT.

The V and J genes are TRBV6-4 and TRBJ2-7; TRBD1 matches 8 bases. CDR3 length equals 14 residues. Germline CDR1 reads MRHNA; CDR2 reads SNTAGT. V lost 0 bases, J lost 3 bases, and 1 base stayed unmatched. The CDR3 region is CASSDSGTGYEQYF. CDR3 nucleotides: TGTGCCAGCAGTGACTCCGGGACAGGCTACGAGCAGTACTTC.

The gene calls are TRBV7-2 and TRBJ2-1; TRBD2 is a possible D gene (7 bases). Germline V gene lookup returns CDR1 SGHTA and CDR2 FQGNSA. Trimming cost V 8 bases and J 4 bases, with 18 bases left between them. This CDR3 comprises 15 residues. CDR3 loop: CASRRGGRVYNEQFF. The CDR3 DNA sequence: TGTGCCAGCCGCAGGGGCGGGAGAGTGTACAATGAGCAGTTCTTC.

This rearrangement joins TRBV14 to TRBJ1-2; D unresolved. Trimming removed 0 bases from V and 1 base from J, with 15 bases in between. Germline CDR1 reads SGHDN; CDR2 reads FVKESK. CDR3 length: 17 residues. Here the CDR3 DNA reads TGTGCCAGCAGCCAAGACTCTACGGGGTGGGTTAACTATGGCTACACCTTC. This gives the protein CASSQDSTGWVNYGYTF.

This clone was seen a few times. J is TRBJ1-5 and V is TRBV6-5, with 9 positions matching TRBD1. CDR3 size: 15 residues. Germline CDR1 and CDR2: MNHEY and SVGAGI. With V trimmed by 7 bases and J by 6 bases, 10 bases remained unmatched. Here the CDR3 DNA reads TGTGCCAGCACCCGACAGGGGGTTCAAGGTCAGCCCCAGCATTTT. It codes for CASTRQGVQGQPQHF.

The J gene is TRBJ2-7, the V gene TRBV10-2; 11 bases map to TRBD1. This CDR3 is built from 13 residues. Germline V gene sequence: CDR1 WSHSY, CDR2 SAAADI. V trimming: 8 bases; J trimming: 6 bases; junction bases outside the gene matches: 6. The CDR3 nucleotides are TGCGCCAGCGGAGGGACAGGGGGGGGCGAGCAGTACTTC. Translated: CASGGTGGGEQYF.

The gene calls are TRBV10-1 and TRBJ1-1; D is perhaps TRBD1 (6 bases). CDR1 and CDR2 (germline): WNHNN, SYGVQD (reference sequence). Trimming pared 8 bases from V and 0 bases from J, leaving 10 bases between. This CDR3 region has 13 residues. The CDR3 here is CASAGDLNTEAFF. The CDR3 DNA reads TGCGCCAGCGCAGGGGACCTGAACACTGAAGCTTTCTTT.

There are many counts of this clone. The chain combines TRBV6-5 with TRBJ2-7, with D possibly matching TRBD1 (5 bases). V was pared by 7 bases and J by 2 bases, with 12 bases between. This CDR3 contains 13 residues. The germline CDR1 and CDR2 sequences are MNHEY and SVGAGI. DNA of the CDR3: TGTGCCAGCAATCAGGGAATCACCTACGAGCAGTACTTC. Amino acid sequence: CASNQGITYEQYF.

CDR3: CASSQDRGLAGDRQETQYF. CDR3 coding DNA: TGTGCCAGCAGCCAAGATAGGGGACTAGCGGGAGATCGTCAAGAGACCCAGTACTTC. The V gene is TRBV3-1 (or the pseudogene TRBV3-2), the J gene TRBJ2-5, with 14 positions matching TRBD2. V was pared by 0 bases and J by 2 bases, with 8 bases of the junction left unmatched. There are 19 residues in the CDR3. Per germline, CDR1 LGHDT and CDR2 YNNKEL (reference sequence).

The J gene is TRBJ2-2, the V gene TRBV19, with unresolved D. This CDR3 contains 13 residues. The germline V and J ends were trimmed by 8 bases and 4 bases, with 11 bases remaining between them. Germline CDR1 reads LNHDA; CDR2 reads SQIVND (reference sequence). CDR3 DNA: TGTGCCAGTTCTGCCATACTCACCGGGGAGCTGTTTTTT. This gives the protein CASSAILTGELFF.

The chain carries TRBV5-1 and TRBJ2-3, with 15 bases that match TRBD2. V lost 4 bases to trimming and J lost 7 bases; unmatched junction nucleotides: 13. This CDR3 contains 18 residues. Germline assignment: CDR1 SGHRS and CDR2 YFSETQ. In DNA form, the CDR3 reads TGCGCCAGCAGCCCCCGGACTAGCGGGGGGGCCGCGGTATATACGCAGTATTTT. Protein sequence: CASSPRTSGGAAVYTQYF.

The CDR3 is CASSPGLAGEQYF. In DNA form, the CDR3 reads TGTGCCAGCAGTCCGGGACTAGCTGGAGAGCAGTACTTC. The chain recombines TRBV28 with TRBJ2-7; 9 nucleotides agree with TRBD2. CDR3 length: 13 residues. CDR1 is MDHEN, CDR2 SYDVKM, per germline. V lost 5 bases and J lost 7; bases outside the gene matches: 6.

The V call is TRBV10-2, the J call TRBJ2-7, with D unclear. Trimming stripped 4 bases from V and 1 base from J, with 5 bases between. This CDR3 comprises 12 residues. Germline CDR1 WSHSY, CDR2 SAAADI. As DNA, the CDR3 is TGCGCCAGCAGTGTCACATCCTACGAGCAGTACTTC. Residues: CASSVTSYEQYF.

This clone was counted a few times. This chain connects TRBV28 to TRBJ2-7; 14 nucleotides match TRBD2. CDR1 and CDR2 from the germline V gene are MDHEN and SYDVKM. This CDR3 spans 14 amino acids. J lost 2 bases, V lost 6 bases, and 0 bases had no gene match. The CDR3 DNA follows: TGTGCCAGCAGGGGACTAGCGGGGGCCTACGAGCAGTACTTC. Its protein product is CASRGLAGAYEQYF.

The chain links TRBV18 to TRBJ2-2; TRBD2 matches at 13 bases. The V segment lost 3 bases and the J segment 6 bases; nucleotides outside the gene matches: 4. The CDR3 is made up of 16 amino acids. Per germline, CDR1 KGHSH and CDR2 LQKENI. In DNA, the CDR3 is TGTGCCAGCTCACCGCCGACTAGCGGGGGGTCCGGGGAGCTGTTTTTT. It specifies CASSPPTSGGSGELFF.

The DNA of the CDR3 is TGTGCCAGCAGCTTAGCCGGGACAGGGGTCAACGAGCAGTACTTC. It codes for CASSLAGTGVNEQYF. The chain uses TRBV7-9 and TRBJ2-7; TRBD1 agrees at 10 bases. The CDR3 totals 15 residues. Germline lookup yields CDR1 SEHNR and CDR2 FQNEAQ (reference sequence). V lost 0 bases, J lost 5 bases, and 4 bases stayed unmatched.

The chain links TRBV4-3 to TRBJ2-3, with 8 bases fitting TRBD2. The germline V gene encodes CDR1 LGHNA and CDR2 YSLEER. Losses at the gene ends were 0 bases for V and 0 bases for J; bases not matched to a gene: 8. This CDR3 has 18 residues. CDR3 coding DNA: TGCGCCAGCAGCCAAGATGGGGCTAGCGGGTTTAGCACAGATACGCAGTATTTT. It is translated as CASSQDGASGFSTDTQYF.

The chain combines TRBV15 with TRBJ2-5; 9 bases map to TRBD1. Losses at the gene ends were 0 bases for V and 5 bases for J; bases not matched to a gene: 7. The CDR3 is 16 residues long. CDR1 is LNHNV and CDR2 is YYDKDF in the germline V gene (reference sequence). Written as DNA, the CDR3 is TGTGCCACCAGCAGAGATCGGGACAGGGAAGGGGAGACCCAGTACTTC. It specifies CATSRDRDREGETQYF.

The genes are TRBV11-2 and TRBJ1-2; the D is unclear. The ends were cut back, 5 bases at V and 3 bases at J, with 10 bases in the middle. The CDR3 is 13 amino acids. Germline lookup yields CDR1 SGHAT and CDR2 FQNNGV. The chain's CDR3 is CASSTGGHYGYTF. Here the CDR3 DNA reads TGTGCCAGCAGCACCGGAGGGCACTATGGCTACACCTTC.

The rearrangement uses TRBV11-2 and TRBJ1-2, with TRBD1 matching 7 bases. This CDR3 has 14 residues. Germline CDR1 and CDR2: SGHAT and FQNNGV. With V trimmed by 0 bases and J by 3 bases, 1 base remained unmatched. DNA of the CDR3: TGTGCCAGCAGCTTAGACACAGGGGACTATGGCTACACCTTC. It encodes CASSLDTGDYGYTF.

The V and J genes are TRBV12-5 and TRBJ1-2; D unclear. Trimming removed 5 bases at V and 8 bases at J, with 21 bases between. The CDR3 is made up of 15 amino acids. Looked up from germline, CDR1 is LGHNT and CDR2 is FRNRAP. The CDR3 sequence is CASGTAAALVRGYTF. The CDR3, as DNA: TGTGCTAGTGGTACTGCTGCCGCTCTGGTCCGAGGCTACACCTTC.

This chain links TRBV11-2 with TRBJ1-5; tentative D call: TRBD1 (6 bases). Trimming removed 5 bases at V and 0 bases at J, with 14 bases between. The CDR3 totals 16 residues. Germline V gene data show CDR1 as SGHAT and CDR2 as FQNNGV. DNA of the CDR3: TGTGCCAGCAGCCGAGGGGGGGGCAATAGCAATCAGCCCCAGCATTTT. Its translation: CASSRGGGNSNQPQHF.